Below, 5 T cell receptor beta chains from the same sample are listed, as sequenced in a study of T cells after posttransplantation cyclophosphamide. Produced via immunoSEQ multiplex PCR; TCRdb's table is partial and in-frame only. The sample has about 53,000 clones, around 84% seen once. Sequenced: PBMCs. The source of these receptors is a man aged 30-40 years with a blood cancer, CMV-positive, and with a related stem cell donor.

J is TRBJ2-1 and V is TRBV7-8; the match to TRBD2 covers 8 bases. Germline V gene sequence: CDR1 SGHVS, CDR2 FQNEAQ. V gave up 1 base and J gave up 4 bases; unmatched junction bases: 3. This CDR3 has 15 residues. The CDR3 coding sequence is TGTGCCAGCAGCTTAGGAGCTAGCGGGTACAATGAGCAGTTCTTC. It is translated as CASSLGASGYNEQFF.

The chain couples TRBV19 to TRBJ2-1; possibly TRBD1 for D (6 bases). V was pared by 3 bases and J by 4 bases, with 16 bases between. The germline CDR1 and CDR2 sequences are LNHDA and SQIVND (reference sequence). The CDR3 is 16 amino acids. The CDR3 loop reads CASSILQGEGYNEQFF. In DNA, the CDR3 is TGTGCCAGTAGTATTTTACAGGGCGAGGGGTACAATGAGCAGTTCTTC.

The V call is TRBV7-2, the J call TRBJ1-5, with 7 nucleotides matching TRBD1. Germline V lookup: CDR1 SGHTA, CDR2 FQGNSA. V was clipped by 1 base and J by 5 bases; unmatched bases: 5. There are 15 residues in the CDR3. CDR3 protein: CASSLGDSRYQPQHF. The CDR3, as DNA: TGTGCCAGCAGCTTAGGGGACAGCCGCTATCAGCCCCAGCATTTT.

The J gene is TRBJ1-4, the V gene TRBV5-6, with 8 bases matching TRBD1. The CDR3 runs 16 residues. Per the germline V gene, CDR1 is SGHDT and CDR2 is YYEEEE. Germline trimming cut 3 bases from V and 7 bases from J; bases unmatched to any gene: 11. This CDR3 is CASSSQQGATGEKLFF. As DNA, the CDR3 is TGTGCCAGCAGCTCCCAGCAGGGGGCAACTGGTGAAAAACTGTTTTTT.

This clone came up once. In DNA, the CDR3 is TGTGCCAGCAGCTTAGGACTAGCATCAGATACGCAGTATTTT. It translates to CASSLGLASDTQYF. V and J are TRBV7-3 and TRBJ2-3, with 8 bases identical to TRBD2. Germline-derived CDR1 and CDR2 are SGHTA and FQGTGA. Germline trimming cut 2 bases from V and 4 bases from J; bases unmatched to any gene: 2. The CDR3 extends over 14 amino acids.